The source of this TCR beta chain is a study of cytomegalovirus exposure and HLA in healthy donors. General study results and limits: Cytomegalovirus association was assigned to over 150 TCR beta chains. Presence/absence analyses treated sequencing depth as roughly uniform across donors. In a later analysis, a missense DCLRE1C variant was linked to TCR beta V- and J-gene trimming.

A remark on this clone: Its target is not known.

Donors showed nominal health when sampled, although they likely had unrecorded immune exposures. The CDR3 length is 15 residues. Germline V gene data show CDR1 as MNHNS and CDR2 as SASEGT. Unmatched junction bases numbered 9, after V lost 7 bases and J lost 3 bases. PCR amplification relied on 60 Vbeta primers (plus 13 Jbeta primers). Repertoires were generated with immunoSEQ multiplex PCR, while TCRdb's copy carries only in-frame clones and drops some. The sample holds 75,000 to 95,000 clones, 80% to 90% seen once. The chain recombines TRBV6-1 with TRBJ2-7; 10 bases match TRBD2. The sample comprised PBMCs. This TCR derives from a woman between 18 and 29 years old in good health and CMV-seropositive. The DNA for the CDR3 is TGTGCCAGCATGTGGTTAGCGGGGGGCCTCTACGAGCAGTACTTC. It specifies CASMWLAGGLYEQYF.